The rows below give T cell receptor beta chains drawn from one sample of a study of cytomegalovirus exposure and HLA in healthy donors. The method was immunoSEQ multiplex PCR; TCRdb's version includes in-frame clones alone and lacks a portion of them. The sample consists of 150,000 to 200,000 clones, 79% of them appearing once. Sequencing was done on a sample of PBMCs. These receptors came from a woman younger than 45 in good health and CMV-seropositive. Each CDR3 is given with its conserved first and last residue.

CDR3 protein: CASSAGGSHYGYTF
J gene: TRBJ1-2
V gene: TRBV7-2

CDR3 protein: CASSLSLQGRTPLHF
J gene: TRBJ1-6
V gene: TRBV7-9

CDR3 protein: CASSLALATEAFF
J gene: TRBJ1-1
V gene: TRBV7-9

CDR3 protein: CASSLDISGYEQYF
J gene: TRBJ2-7
V gene: TRBV7-6

CDR3 protein: CASSESGGETQYF
J gene: TRBJ2-5
V gene: TRBV2

CDR3 protein: CASSCTRRNEQFF
J gene: TRBJ2-1
V gene: TRBV5-6

CDR3 protein: CASIIDRQPFSGNTIYF
J gene: TRBJ1-3
V gene: TRBV2

CDR3 protein: CASSFTGSSNQPQHF
J gene: TRBJ1-5
V gene: TRBV5-6

CDR3 protein: CASSTGLAGTYEQYF
J gene: TRBJ2-7
V gene: TRBV19

CDR3 protein: CASSLRGGYPDTQYF
J gene: TRBJ2-3
V gene: TRBV5-4

CDR3 protein: CASSRDRAKNIQYF
J gene: TRBJ2-4
V gene: TRBV6-5

CDR3 protein: CASSSRRGPVTGELFF
J gene: TRBJ2-2
V gene: TRBV19

CDR3 protein: CASSLQQGADATDTQYF
J gene: TRBJ2-3
V gene: TRBV4-2

CDR3 protein: CASSPGTGTNTGELFF
J gene: TRBJ2-2
V gene: TRBV7-8

CDR3 protein: CAWQSRGNTQYF
J gene: TRBJ2-3
V gene: TRBV30

CDR3 protein: CASSQEGRGGVEQFF
J gene: TRBJ2-1
V gene: TRBV4-2

CDR3 protein: CASSDRNYGYTF
J gene: TRBJ1-2
V gene: TRBV19

CDR3 protein: CASSKTQSRSTDTQYF
J gene: TRBJ2-3
V gene: TRBV4-2

CDR3 protein: CASSPTSYAPYEQYF
J gene: TRBJ2-7
V gene: TRBV27

CDR3 protein: CASSLPPLYEQYF
J gene: TRBJ2-7
V gene: TRBV5-1

CDR3 protein: CASTPSSGTGTYEQYF
J gene: TRBJ2-7
V gene: TRBV5-1

CDR3 protein: CASSPGTSGGRTGELFF
J gene: TRBJ2-2
V gene: TRBV4-2

CDR3 protein: CASSPPLAEANTGELFF
J gene: TRBJ2-2
V gene: TRBV11-3